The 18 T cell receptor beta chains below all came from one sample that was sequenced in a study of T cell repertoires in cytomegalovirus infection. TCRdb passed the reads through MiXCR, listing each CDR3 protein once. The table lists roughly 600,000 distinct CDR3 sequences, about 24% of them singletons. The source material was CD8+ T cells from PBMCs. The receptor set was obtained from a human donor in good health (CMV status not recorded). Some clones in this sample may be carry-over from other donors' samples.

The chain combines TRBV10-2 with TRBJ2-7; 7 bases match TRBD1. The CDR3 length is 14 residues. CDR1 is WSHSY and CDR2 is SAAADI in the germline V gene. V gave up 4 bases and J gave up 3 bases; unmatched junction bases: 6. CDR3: CASSGRTGIYEQYF. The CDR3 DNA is TGCGCCAGCAGTGGGAGGACAGGTATCTACGAGCAGTACTTC.

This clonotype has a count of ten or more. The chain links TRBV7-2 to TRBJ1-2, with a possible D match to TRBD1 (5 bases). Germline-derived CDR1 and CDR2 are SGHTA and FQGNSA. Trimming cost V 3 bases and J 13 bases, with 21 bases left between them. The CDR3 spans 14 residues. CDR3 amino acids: CASSFLGAVEGFTF. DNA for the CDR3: TGTGCCAGCAGCTTCCTTGGGGCGGTTGAGGGTTTCACCTTC.

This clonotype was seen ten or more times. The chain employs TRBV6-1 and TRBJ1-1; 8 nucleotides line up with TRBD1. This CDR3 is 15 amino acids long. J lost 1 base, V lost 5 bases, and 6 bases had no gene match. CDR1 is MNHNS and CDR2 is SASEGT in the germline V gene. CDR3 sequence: CASSFTGTGNTEAFF. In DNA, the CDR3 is TGTGCCAGCAGTTTCACCGGGACAGGGAACACTGAAGCTTTCTTT.

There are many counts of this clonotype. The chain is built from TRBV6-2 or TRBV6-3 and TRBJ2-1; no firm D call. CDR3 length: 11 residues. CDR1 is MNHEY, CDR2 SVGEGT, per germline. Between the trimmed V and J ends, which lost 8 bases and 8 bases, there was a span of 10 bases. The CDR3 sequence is CASGHGDEQFF. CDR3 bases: TGTGCCAGCGGCCACGGCGATGAGCAGTTCTTC.

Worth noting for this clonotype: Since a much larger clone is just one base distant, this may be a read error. Here the CDR3 DNA reads TGTGCCAGCAGCCAACAGGGGCCCAATGAGCAGCTCTTC. It codes for CASSQQGPNEQLF. This rearrangement joins TRBV7-3 to TRBJ2-1; 7 nucleotides align to TRBD1. Germline values: CDR1 SGHTA, CDR2 FQGTGA. CDR3 size: 13 residues.

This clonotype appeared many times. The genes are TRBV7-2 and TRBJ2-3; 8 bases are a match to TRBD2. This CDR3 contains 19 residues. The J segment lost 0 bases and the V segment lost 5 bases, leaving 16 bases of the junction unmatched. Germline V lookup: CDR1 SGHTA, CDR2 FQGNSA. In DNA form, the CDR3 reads TGTGCCAGCAGCGTGCGACATTCTTCTACGGGAGGGAGCACAGATACGCAGTATTTT. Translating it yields CASSVRHSSTGGSTDTQYF.

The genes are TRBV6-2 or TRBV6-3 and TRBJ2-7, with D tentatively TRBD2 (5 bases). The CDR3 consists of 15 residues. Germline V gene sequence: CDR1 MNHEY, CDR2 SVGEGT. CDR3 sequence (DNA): TGTGTCATCCGCGAAGGAGAAGGACTTGGCTACGAGCAGTACTTC. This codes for CVIREGEGLGYEQYF.

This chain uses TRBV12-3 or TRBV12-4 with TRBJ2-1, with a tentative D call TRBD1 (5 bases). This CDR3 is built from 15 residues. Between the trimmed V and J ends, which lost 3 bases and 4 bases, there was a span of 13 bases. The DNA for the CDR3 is TGTGCCAGCAGTTTTTTTGGGGCCCAGTACAATGAGCAGTTCTTC. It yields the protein CASSFFGAQYNEQFF.

The DNA for the CDR3 is TGCAGTGTTCCAGGACAGCTAGATACGCAGTATTTT. It specifies CSVPGQLDTQYF. This chain links TRBV20-1 with TRBJ2-3, with a possible D match to TRBD1 (6 bases). CDR1 is DFQATT, CDR2 SNEGSKA, per germline (reference sequence). V lost 7 bases to trimming and J lost 5 bases, with 13 bases between them. The CDR3 spans 12 residues.

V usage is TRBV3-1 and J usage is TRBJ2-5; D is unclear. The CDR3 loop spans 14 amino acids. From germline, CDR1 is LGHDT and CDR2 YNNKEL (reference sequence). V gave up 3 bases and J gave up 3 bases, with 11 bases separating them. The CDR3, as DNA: TGTGCCAGCAGCCATCTGATAGTAGAAGAGACCCAGTACTTC. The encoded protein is CASSHLIVEETQYF.

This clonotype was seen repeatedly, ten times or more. CDR3 coding DNA: TGTGCCAGCAGCAAGGGACTAGCGGGGGGGCGAACAGATACGCAGTATTTT. It translates to CASSKGLAGGRTDTQYF. The rearrangement links TRBV7-2 to TRBJ2-3; 16 bases fit TRBD2. This CDR3 has 17 residues. From germline, CDR1 is SGHTA and CDR2 FQGNSA. Germline trimming cut 5 bases from V and 3 bases from J; bases unmatched to any gene: 5.

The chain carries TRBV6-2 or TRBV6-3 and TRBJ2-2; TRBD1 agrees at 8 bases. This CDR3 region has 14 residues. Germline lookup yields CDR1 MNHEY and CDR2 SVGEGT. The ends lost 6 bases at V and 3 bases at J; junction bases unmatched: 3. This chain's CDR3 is CASSDRGHTGELFF. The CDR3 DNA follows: TGTGCCAGCAGCGACAGGGGACACACCGGGGAGCTGTTTTTT.

This CDR3 is CASSFTGTSTDTQYF. The CDR3 nucleotides read TGTGCCAGCAGTTTCACAGGGACTAGCACAGATACGCAGTATTTT. The rearrangement uses TRBV6-5 and TRBJ2-3; D assignment may be TRBD1 or TRBD2 (6 bases each). The V gene's germline CDR1 is MNHEY and CDR2 SVGAGI. V was pared by 4 bases and J by 0 bases, with 11 bases between. The CDR3 length is 15 residues.

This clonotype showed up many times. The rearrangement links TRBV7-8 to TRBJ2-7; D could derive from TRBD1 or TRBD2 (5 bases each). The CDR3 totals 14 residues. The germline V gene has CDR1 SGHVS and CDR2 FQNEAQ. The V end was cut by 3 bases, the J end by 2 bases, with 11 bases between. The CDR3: CASSFPGRTYEQYV. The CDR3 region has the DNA TGTGCCAGCAGCTTCCCGGGACGGACCTACGAGCAGTACGTC.

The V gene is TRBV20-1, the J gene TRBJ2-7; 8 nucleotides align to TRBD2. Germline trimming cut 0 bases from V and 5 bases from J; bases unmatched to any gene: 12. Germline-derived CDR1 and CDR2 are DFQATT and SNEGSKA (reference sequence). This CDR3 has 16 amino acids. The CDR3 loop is CSARDRRAGVVHEQYF. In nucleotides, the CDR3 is TGCAGTGCTAGAGATAGAAGAGCGGGGGTGGTCCACGAGCAGTACTTC.

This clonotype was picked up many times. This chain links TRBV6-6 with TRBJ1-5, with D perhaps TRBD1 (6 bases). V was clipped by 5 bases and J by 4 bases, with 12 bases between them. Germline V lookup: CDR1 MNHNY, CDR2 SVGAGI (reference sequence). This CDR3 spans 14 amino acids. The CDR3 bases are TGTGCCAGCAGTCCCCGGACAGAAAATCAGCCCCAGCATTTT. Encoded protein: CASSPRTENQPQHF.

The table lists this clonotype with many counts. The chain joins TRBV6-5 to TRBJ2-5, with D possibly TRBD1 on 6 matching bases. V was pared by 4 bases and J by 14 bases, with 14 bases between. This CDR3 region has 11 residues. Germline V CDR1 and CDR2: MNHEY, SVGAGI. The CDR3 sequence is CASSSSGQVYF. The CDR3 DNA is TGTGCCAGCAGTTCCTCGGGACAAGTCTACTTC.

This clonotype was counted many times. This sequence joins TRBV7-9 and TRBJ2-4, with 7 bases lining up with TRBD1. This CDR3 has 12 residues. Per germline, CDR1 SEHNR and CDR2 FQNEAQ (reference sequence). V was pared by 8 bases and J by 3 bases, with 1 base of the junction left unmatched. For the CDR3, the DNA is TGTGCCAGCCGGGACAGCAAAAACATTCAGTACTTC. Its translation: CASRDSKNIQYF.